This T cell receptor beta chain is from a study of immune evolution from preneoplasia to lung adenocarcinoma. Unmatched junction bases numbered 5, after V lost 5 bases and J lost 4 bases. Germline V gene data show CDR1 as MDHEN and CDR2 as SYDVKM. CDR3 length: 16 amino acids. Sequenced by immunoSEQ multiplex PCR; TCRdb stores in-frame clones only, minus some. The sample yields more than 12,000 clones, 81% seen once. This chain uses TRBV28 with TRBJ2-2; 12 bases map to TRBD2. Input material: FFPE minimally invasive lung adenocarcinoma tissue. The origin of this receptor is a person aged 60-79 years with lung adenocarcinoma. In DNA, the CDR3 is TGTGCCAGCAGTCAGACTAGCGGGAGTCTCACCGGGGAGCTGTTTTTT. This translates into CASSQTSGSLTGELFF.